The source of this T cell receptor beta chain is a study of blood T cell repertoires in COVID-19. Germline V gene lookup returns CDR1 MDHEN and CDR2 SYDVKM. With 3 bases removed from V and 4 bases from J, the gap between germline ends came to 9 bases. The CDR3 is 13 residues long. Seattle researchers signed up patients amid active infection and tracked them longitudinally. Per the original methods: Counts of nucleated cells, estimated from reference gene primer amplification, were obtained. The data were produced by immunoSEQ multiplex PCR, yet TCRdb's version contains in-frame clones alone and is incomplete. Clone size and the V and J calls come from that table; the DNA yielded D and trimming. The data hold about 300,000 clones, with roughly nine tenths observed a single time.

V gene TRBV28 combines with J gene TRBJ1-1; possibly TRBD1 for D (6 bases). The receptor was isolated from a woman aged 30 to 39 with COVID-19, enrolled during active disease. The sequenced material came from peripheral blood. CDR3 nucleotide sequence: TGTGCCAGCAGTTTTAGGGGGTCCACTGAAGCTTTCTTT. Translated: CASSFRGSTEAFF.